One TCR beta chain is described in this entry. Its matching antigen is unknown. The data originate from a study of cytomegalovirus exposure and HLA in healthy donors. The study, taken as a whole, reports: Common viral pathogens seemed, in a later analysis, to connect with several of the most significant clusters. The classifier reportedly diagnosed cytomegalovirus status with high sensitivity and specificity. Reported findings show TCR beta sequences accurately forecast HLA-A and HLA-B alleles in most subjects.

The CDR3 consists of 15 residues. Trimming took 3 bases from V and 4 from J; bases not matched to a gene: 7. Looked up from germline, CDR1 is LNHDA and CDR2 is SQIVND (reference sequence). Primers included in the PCR were 60 Vbeta and 13 Jbeta primers. Measured with immunoSEQ multiplex PCR; TCRdb has only the in-frame clones, and not every one. This table holds 160,000 or so clones, almost 80% found once. The chain has TRBV19 and TRBJ1-2, with 8 bases fitting TRBD1. The specimen was PBMCs. The sequence was obtained from a man younger than 45 in good health and CMV-seronegative. CDR3: CASSISGQGIYGYTF. CDR3 sequence (DNA): TGTGCCAGTAGTATCTCCGGACAGGGAATCTATGGCTACACCTTC.